This entry lists 15 T cell receptor beta chains sequenced from one sample in a study of shared clonotypes between healthy human individuals. The method was immunoSEQ multiplex PCR; TCRdb's version includes in-frame clones alone and lacks a portion of them. The sample lists about 1.1 million clones; 77% were seen once. Sequencing used memory CD4+ T cells from PBMCs. Stated subset: CD45RA-negative fraction. The receptors come from a young man in good health. Some clones in this sample may be carry-over from other donors' samples.

V and J are TRBV27 and TRBJ1-5; D is unclear. The V end was cut by 8 bases, the J end by 7 bases, with 12 bases between. CDR3 length: 12 residues. CDR1 and CDR2 (germline): MNHEY, SMNVEV (reference sequence). This CDR3 is CASGGVGQPQHF. CDR3 DNA: TGTGCCAGCGGCGGGGTCGGGCAGCCCCAGCATTTT.

The V call is TRBV12-2, the J call TRBJ1-1; TRBD1 is taken as the D call from the table, unchecked against the DNA. TRBV12-2 is annotated as a pseudogene. The CDR3 spans 15 residues. The CDR3 region is CASRNPTGEYTEAFF. The CDR3 region has the DNA TGTGCAAGTCGCAACCCCACAGGGGAATACACTGAAGCTTTCTTT.

The chain combines TRBV6-4 with TRBJ1-1; D is possibly TRBD1 (5 bases). The germline CDR1 and CDR2 sequences are MRHNA and SNTAGT. The V end was cut by 6 bases, the J end by 4 bases, with 12 bases between. The CDR3 spans 13 residues. CDR3 nucleotide sequence: TGTGCCAGCAGACCGGACACGGCCACTGAAGCTTTCTTT. This gives the protein CASRPDTATEAFF.

The V call is TRBV14, the J call TRBJ2-1, with D uncertain. Germline V gene lookup returns CDR1 SGHDN and CDR2 FVKESK. V shed 4 bases and J shed 0 bases, with 7 bases lying between them. The CDR3 contains 14 residues. The chain's CDR3 is CASSRTSSYNEQFF. CDR3 DNA sequence: TGTGCCAGCAGCCGGACCAGCTCCTACAATGAGCAGTTCTTC.

The chain uses TRBV4-1 and TRBJ2-7, with no clear D. CDR3 length: 15 amino acids. V was trimmed by 1 base and J by 0 bases, leaving 10 bases between them. Germline CDR1 reads MGHRA; CDR2 reads YSYEKL. The CDR3 region is CASSQGPTPSYEQYF. In DNA, the CDR3 is TGCGCCAGCAGCCAAGGTCCGACACCCTCCTACGAGCAGTACTTC.

The chain links TRBV28 to TRBJ1-5, with 11 bases that match TRBD1. Per germline, CDR1 MDHEN and CDR2 SYDVKM. The length of the CDR3 is 18 residues. With V trimmed by 2 bases and J by 7 bases, 13 bases remained unmatched. The CDR3 loop reads CASSLLTGTGGLRQPQHF. The CDR3 DNA reads as TGTGCCAGCAGTTTACTGACTGGGACAGGGGGGTTACGGCAGCCCCAGCATTTT.

The rearrangement uses TRBV6-1 and TRBJ1-5; no clear D. The germline gives CDR1 MNHNS, CDR2 SASEGT. The length of the CDR3 is 11 residues. V dropped 7 bases and J dropped 11 bases, with 12 bases sitting between them. The CDR3 bases are TGTGCCAGCACACCGGGAGGGTCCCAGCATTTT. It yields the protein CASTPGGSQHF.

This chain joins TRBV5-4 and TRBJ2-7, with 15 bases identical to TRBD2. The CDR3 is 16 residues long. The V gene's germline CDR1 is SGHNT and CDR2 YYREEE (reference sequence). Trimming at V came to 0 bases and at J to 9 bases, leaving 7 bases not matched to a gene. Here the CDR3 DNA reads TGTGCCAGCAGCTTGGATCGAGGACTAGCGGGAGGGGCGCAGTACTTC. This sequence encodes CASSLDRGLAGGAQYF.

Here the CDR3 DNA reads TGTGCCAGCAGTGATAGGACCCCAGGGTCCTACAATGAGCAGTTCTTC. It yields the protein CASSDRTPGSYNEQFF. The rearrangement links TRBV6-1 to TRBJ2-1, with D tentatively TRBD1 (5 bases). The CDR3 contains 16 residues. Per the germline V gene, CDR1 is MNHNS and CDR2 is SASEGT. With 3 bases removed from V and 1 base from J, the gap between germline ends came to 13 bases.

This CDR3 is CASSLRDRDYGYTF. For the CDR3, the DNA is TGTGCCAGCAGCTTGCGAGACAGGGACTATGGCTACACCTTC. The chain uses TRBV5-4 and TRBJ1-2; TRBD1 matches at 7 bases. V dropped 1 base and J dropped 3; count of bases not matched to a gene: 3. CDR1 and CDR2 from the germline V gene are SGHNT and YYREEE (reference sequence). The CDR3 is 14 residues long.

CDR3 sequence: CASSLAGTEQYF. Written as DNA, the CDR3 is TGTGCCAGCAGCCTCGCCGGGACAGAGCAGTATTTT. The chain has TRBV7-3 and TRBJ2-3, with 7 bases identical to TRBD1. V trimming: 5 bases; J trimming: 11 bases; junction bases outside the gene matches: 7. In germline, CDR1 is SGHTA, CDR2 FQGTGA. The CDR3 has 12 residues.

The chain uses TRBV11-2 and TRBJ2-7, with D perhaps TRBD1 or TRBD2 (5 bases each). There are 15 residues in the CDR3. The V gene's germline CDR1 is SGHAT and CDR2 FQNNGV. V was cut by 5 bases and J by 5 bases, with 19 bases left in between. The CDR3 sequence: CASSPGRTRRNEQYF. The CDR3 DNA sequence: TGTGCCAGCAGCCCGGGACGGACGAGAAGGAACGAGCAGTACTTC.

Note on this clone: Distinct nucleotide sequences in the sample also encode this CDR3. V usage is TRBV2 and J usage is TRBJ1-5; 12 bases line up with TRBD1. The V gene's germline CDR1 is SNHLY and CDR2 FYNNEI. The CDR3 length is 16 residues. J lost 1 base, V lost 5 bases, and 3 bases had no gene match. The DNA of the CDR3 is TGTGCCAGCAGTCGGGACAGGGGGCGAAGCAATCAGCCCCAGCATTTT. It yields the protein CASSRDRGRSNQPQHF.

V is TRBV7-3 and J is TRBJ1-1, with TRBD1 matching over 10 bases. CDR1 is SGHTA, CDR2 FQGTGA, per germline. The CDR3 length is 15 residues. V dropped 6 bases and J dropped 3; count of bases not matched to a gene: 7. The CDR3 nucleotides are TGTGCCAGCAGAACCGGGACAGGGGCGGACACTGAAGCTTTCTTT. Its protein product is CASRTGTGADTEAFF.

The rearrangement joins TRBV28 to TRBJ2-3; D is unclear. The CDR3 spans 13 residues. Germline V lookup: CDR1 MDHEN, CDR2 SYDVKM. V gave up 4 bases and J gave up 3 bases, with 8 bases separating them. The CDR3 reads CASSSPETDTQYF. The CDR3 DNA reads TGTGCCAGCAGTTCCCCGGAGACAGATACGCAGTATTTT.